The clone carrying this T cell receptor beta chain appeared a few times. In germline, CDR1 is SNHLY, CDR2 FYNNEI. The length of the CDR3 is 14 residues. The junction had 5 bases not matched to a gene; V was cut back by 7 bases and J by 0 bases. The time point: healthy volunteer bleed at 6 weeks. From whole blood left unfractionated, total RNA was extracted. The data originate from a study of human T cells and chemical hapten exposure. Each cDNA molecule in the library carried unique molecular identifiers. In the authors' workflow: Samples contained a median of roughly 93,000 TCRs, with a range of roughly 20,000 to 700,000. TCRdb re-derived calls from the RACE reads in MiXCR, one entry per CDR3 protein. TCRdb assigned the V and J calls; the authors' analysis was not used. The sample comprises more than 60,000 distinct CDR3 sequences, 8.6% of which are singletons, and approximately 1.5% rests with the top ten.

The TCR comes from a male donor in good health. Some clones in this sample may be carry-over from other donors' samples. The rearrangement joins TRBV2 to TRBJ2-5, with 7 bases lining up with TRBD2. The sequencing input was whole blood. CDR3 loop: CASTLGGDQETQYF. CDR3 DNA sequence: TGTGCCAGCACCCTGGGGGGGGACCAAGAGACCCAGTACTTC.